A single sample gave rise to the 17 T cell receptor beta chains below, sequenced in a study of blood T cell repertoires in COVID-19. Clones were read by immunoSEQ multiplex PCR, and TCRdb kept only the in-frame ones, dropping some. The sample contains about 220,000 clones, approximately 82% of which appear only once. Sequencing was done on a sample of peripheral blood. These TCRs come from a woman older than 75 with acute or convalescent COVID-19.

This clone was observed a single time. The chain uses TRBV12-3 or TRBV12-4 and TRBJ1-5; maybe TRBD1 (5 bases). The ends were cut back, 4 bases at V and 7 bases at J, with 11 bases in the middle. This CDR3 has 13 amino acids. CDR3 sequence (DNA): TGTGCCAGCAGTTCCGGCAGGGAACAGCCCCAGCATTTT. It specifies CASSSGREQPQHF.

The rearrangement links TRBV7-8 to TRBJ1-6; 9 nucleotides align to TRBD1. The CDR3 totals 14 residues. Losses at the gene ends were 4 bases for V and 7 bases for J; bases not matched to a gene: 2. Germline-derived CDR1 and CDR2 are SGHVS and FQNEAQ. This CDR3 is CASSSGTGNSPLHF. DNA for the CDR3: TGTGCCAGCAGCTCGGGGACAGGGAATTCACCCCTCCACTTT.

This clone has a single count. Mismatch with germline at one junction end may stem from a read error. This chain uses TRBV28 with TRBJ2-2, with a tentative D call TRBD2 (9 bases). Germline V CDR1 and CDR2: MDHEN, SYDVKM. The CDR3 sequence is 18 residues long. The CDR3 loop is CARSLRGLRGGRTGELFF. CDR3 nucleotides: TGTGCCCGCAGTCTCAGGGGGCTGCGGGGGGGCCGCACCGGGGAGCTGTTTTTT.

This chain connects TRBV7-3 to TRBJ1-1; D is possibly TRBD1 (5 bases). CDR3 length: 13 amino acids. Trimming removed 5 bases from V and 7 bases from J, with 14 bases in between. CDR1 is SGHTA and CDR2 is FQGTGA in the germline V gene. The CDR3 DNA sequence: TGTGCCAGCAGCCCAAAGGGGCACCTTGAAGCTTTCTTT. It specifies CASSPKGHLEAFF.

The genes are TRBV5-4 and TRBJ2-5; tentatively, D is TRBD2 (6 bases). The CDR3 has 15 amino acids. Trimming removed 0 bases at V and 3 bases at J, with 12 bases between. The germline CDR1 and CDR2 sequences are SGHNT and YYREEE (reference sequence). CDR3 coding DNA: TGTGCCAGCAGCTTGGGGCCTAGCGAGGAAGAGACCCAGTACTTC. Protein: CASSLGPSEEETQYF.

V is TRBV2 and J is TRBJ2-5; 9 positions match TRBD1. Looked up from germline, CDR1 is SNHLY and CDR2 is FYNNEI. The CDR3 has 17 residues. V trimming: 8 bases; J trimming: 1 base; junction bases outside the gene matches: 14. The CDR3 coding sequence is TGTGCCAGCCCAATCCCGGGACAGGGTCGGTTCCAAGAGACCCAGTACTTC. Translating it yields CASPIPGQGRFQETQYF.

The chain couples TRBV5-1 to TRBJ2-7, with D maybe TRBD2 (6 bases). CDR3 length: 16 residues. CDR1 is SGHRS and CDR2 is YFSETQ in the germline V gene. The germline V and J ends were trimmed by 0 bases and 3 bases, with 16 bases remaining between them. CDR3 sequence reads: CASSLAGTQGVYEQYF. The CDR3 DNA reads TGCGCCAGCAGCTTGGCCGGGACTCAAGGGGTCTACGAGCAGTACTTC.

V gene TRBV19 combines with J gene TRBJ2-1; 8 bases agree with TRBD2. Germline V gives CDR1 LNHDA, CDR2 SQIVND (reference sequence). This CDR3 spans 16 amino acids. Unmatched junction bases numbered 13, after V lost 5 bases and J lost 7 bases. The CDR3 is CASSPGRGLGENEQFF. The CDR3 region has the DNA TGTGCCAGTAGTCCAGGGAGGGGACTAGGGGAGAATGAGCAGTTCTTC.

This clone came up a few times. V gene TRBV5-6 combines with J gene TRBJ2-1, with 11 bases that match TRBD2. The CDR3 covers 18 residues. J lost 0 bases, V lost 0 bases, and 5 bases had no gene match. Germline CDR1 is SGHDT and CDR2 is YYEEEE. Here the CDR3 reads CASSLVASGGSSYNEQFF. The DNA for the CDR3 is TGTGCCAGCAGCTTGGTGGCTAGCGGGGGGAGCTCCTACAATGAGCAGTTCTTC.

The rearrangement joins TRBV6-1 to TRBJ1-3; weak D call: TRBD1 (5 bases). In germline, CDR1 is MNHNS, CDR2 SASEGT. Deletions cut 2 bases from V and 0 bases from J, with 14 bases between. The CDR3 sequence is 17 residues long. The CDR3 DNA reads as TGTGCCAGCAGTGAATACGGAGGGGCCTACTCTGGAAACACCATATATTTT. As protein: CASSEYGGAYSGNTIYF.

V and J are TRBV15 and TRBJ1-1, with D unresolved. Trimming left V 3 bases short and J 4 bases short, with 9 bases between. The CDR3 has 13 residues. Germline-derived CDR1 and CDR2 are LNHNV and YYDKDF (reference sequence). CDR3 coding DNA: TGTGCCACCAGCAGCATTACTTTCACTGAAGCTTTCTTT. Amino acids: CATSSITFTEAFF.

This chain links TRBV5-4 with TRBJ1-2, with a weak D call TRBD1 (6 bases). The germline gives CDR1 SGHNT, CDR2 YYREEE (reference sequence). Trimming removed 3 bases from V and 10 bases from J, with 13 bases in between. CDR3 size: 12 residues. The CDR3 bases are TGTGCCAGCAGCTATGCACAGGGTCCCTACACCTTC. It is translated as CASSYAQGPYTF. Supplemented by reference TRBV5-4 and TRBJ1-2, the full variable domain reads ETGVTQSPTHLIKTRGQQVTLRCSSQSGHNTVSWYQQALGQGPQFIFQYYREEENGRGNFPPRFSGLQFPNYSSELNVNALELDDSALYLCASSYAQGPYTFGSGTRLTVV.

This clone has only one observation. The chain has TRBV27 and TRBJ2-5; 8 bases line up with TRBD2. CDR1 and CDR2 (germline): MNHEY, SMNVEV (reference sequence). V lost 2 bases to trimming and J lost 0 bases; unmatched junction nucleotides: 11. CDR3 length: 18 amino acids. The CDR3 sequence: CASSLRGGGSMYQETQYF. DNA for the CDR3: TGTGCCAGCAGTTTAAGGGGCGGGGGGTCAATGTACCAAGAGACCCAGTACTTC.

V and J are TRBV7-2 and TRBJ1-3; 7 bases agree with TRBD1. Germline lookup yields CDR1 SGHTA and CDR2 FQGNSA. The junction had 8 bases not matched to a gene; V was cut back by 5 bases and J by 1 base. The CDR3 is made up of 16 amino acids. CDR3 in DNA: TGTGCCAGCAGCCAAACGACAGGGCTTTCTGGAAACACCATATATTTT. Protein: CASSQTTGLSGNTIYF.

This clone was seen a single time. V usage is TRBV29-1 and J usage is TRBJ1-1, with TRBD1 matching over 8 bases. CDR3 length: 14 residues. CDR1 is SQVTM and CDR2 is ANQGSEA in the germline V gene. J was trimmed by 0 bases and V by 4 bases; bases with no gene match: 4. In DNA form, the CDR3 reads TGCAGCGTTGTGAGGGACAGGTTGAACACTGAAGCTTTCTTT. Amino acids: CSVVRDRLNTEAFF. Based on the CDR3 plus reference TRBV29-1 and TRBJ1-1, the full variable domain is SAVISQKPSRDICQRGTSLTIQCQVDSQVTMMFWYRQQPGQSLTLIATANQGSEATYESGFVIDKFPISRPNLTFSTLTVSNMSPEDSSIYLCSVVRDRLNTEAFFGQGTRLTVV.

This chain uses TRBV12-3 or TRBV12-4 with TRBJ2-1; D not resolved. Trimming removed 5 bases from V and 5 bases from J, with 10 bases in between. The CDR3 totals 13 residues. CDR3 amino acids: CASSTGSNNEQFF. CDR3 nucleotides: TGTGCCAGCAGTACCGGGTCCAACAATGAGCAGTTCTTC.

V gene TRBV11-3 combines with J gene TRBJ2-1, with no clear D. There are 15 residues in the CDR3. V shed 2 bases and J shed 3 bases, with 11 bases lying between them. Germline assignment: CDR1 SGHNT and CDR2 YENEEA. The CDR3 reads CASSLMAVGYNEQFF. Here the CDR3 DNA reads TGTGCCAGCAGCTTAATGGCGGTGGGCTACAATGAGCAGTTCTTC.